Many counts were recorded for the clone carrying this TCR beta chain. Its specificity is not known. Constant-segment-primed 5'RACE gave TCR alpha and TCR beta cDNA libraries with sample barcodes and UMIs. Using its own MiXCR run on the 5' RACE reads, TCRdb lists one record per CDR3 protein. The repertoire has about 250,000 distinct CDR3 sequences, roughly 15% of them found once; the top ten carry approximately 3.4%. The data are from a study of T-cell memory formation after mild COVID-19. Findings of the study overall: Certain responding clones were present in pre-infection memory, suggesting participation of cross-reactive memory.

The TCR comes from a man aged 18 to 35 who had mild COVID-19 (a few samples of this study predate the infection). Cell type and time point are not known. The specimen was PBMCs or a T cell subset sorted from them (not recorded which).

The CDR3 loop is CASNSYSSYNEQFF. The CDR3 coding sequence is TGTGCCAGTAACAGCTACAGCTCCTACAATGAGCAGTTCTTC. The V call is TRBV28, the J call TRBJ2-1; D unresolved. Germline CDR1 is MDHEN and CDR2 is SYDVKM. The CDR3 length is 14 residues. With 9 bases removed from V and 0 bases from J, the gap between germline ends came to 12 bases. The complete variable domain, with remaining parts taken from reference TRBV28 and TRBJ2-1, reads DVKVTQSSRYLVKRTGEKVFLECVQDMDHENMFWYRQDPGLGLRLIYFSYDVKMKEKGDIPEGYSVSREKKERFSLILESASTNQTSMYLCASNSYSSYNEQFFGPGTRLTVL.